The 3 T cell receptor beta chains below all came from one sample that was sequenced in a study of T cell responses to AZD1222 COVID-19 vaccine. Clones were sequenced by immunoSEQ multiplex PCR, and TCRdb holds only the in-frame ones, with some missing. The sample has over 120,000 clones; nearly 90% are singletons. This sample comprised peripheral blood, obtained 28 days after the second dose of the MenACWY control vaccine. These receptors were collected from an adult who received the MenACWY meningococcal vaccine as a control.

The chain employs TRBV7-2 and TRBJ2-2; 10 bases line up with TRBD2. The CDR3 covers 16 residues. CDR1 is SGHTA, CDR2 FQGNSA, per germline. The V gene end was trimmed by 3 bases and the J gene end by 4 bases; junction bases not matched to a gene: 5. The CDR3 DNA is TGTGCCAGCAGCTTGAGGACTAGCGGTAGCACCGGGGAGCTGTTTTTT. Amino acid sequence: CASSLRTSGSTGELFF.

This clone was counted a single time. This chain links TRBV11-2 with TRBJ2-3; 10 nucleotides agree with TRBD2. The V segment lost 5 bases and the J segment 3 bases; nucleotides outside the gene matches: 8. Per germline, CDR1 SGHAT and CDR2 FQNNGV. The CDR3 has 16 amino acids. The CDR3 is CASSAKLAGWTDTQYF. Written as DNA, the CDR3 is TGTGCCAGCAGCGCCAAACTAGCGGGGTGGACAGATACGCAGTATTTT.

This chain connects TRBV4-1 to TRBJ2-1, with TRBD2 matching 11 bases. Trimming at V came to 2 bases and at J to 0 bases, leaving 3 bases not matched to a gene. This CDR3 contains 17 residues. Germline V gene data show CDR1 as MGHRA and CDR2 as YSYEKL. CDR3 sequence reads: CASSQRLAGSSYNEQFF. CDR3 coding DNA: TGCGCCAGCAGCCAACGACTAGCGGGGAGCTCCTACAATGAGCAGTTCTTC.